This TCR beta chain derives from a study of control samples from healthy donors and cancer patients. Generated by immunoSEQ multiplex PCR, the TCRdb table keeps only in-frame clones and is missing some. This table holds fewer than 200,000 clones, almost 90% found once. In germline, CDR1 is KGHSH, CDR2 LQKENI. This CDR3 spans 13 amino acids. V lost 0 bases, J lost 12 bases, and 12 bases lay in between. What was sequenced was blood. The genes are TRBV18 and TRBJ2-1; D unclear. The receptor was derived from a woman aged 50 to 60 in good health. The CDR3 loop is CASSPPSPSSQFF. CDR3 in DNA: TGTGCCAGCTCACCACCATCCCCCTCGTCGCAGTTCTTC.